The clone carrying this TCR beta chain is termed large (0.1 to 1%). This record belongs to a study of circulating CD8 cells and anti-PD-1 response in melanoma. From live CD3+CD8+TCRalphabeta+ cells, four PD-1 and/or TIGIT subsets were sorted. Using about 15 ng of total RNA, TCR libraries were made with the QIAseq Immune Repertoire TCR panel. TCRdb fed the reads into MiXCR, producing one record per CDR3 protein. The sample lists fewer than 2,000 distinct CDR3 sequences; roughly 6% were seen once. The clonotype comes from a human donor with melanoma. The material was CD8+ T cells from PBMCs, obtained at baseline or after one month of anti-PD-1 therapy (not recorded which).

The CDR3 nucleotides read TGTGCCAGCAGCAAAGTAGACCCGGGACTAGCGGGGCGGAATGAGCAGTTCTTC. Translating it yields CASSKVDPGLAGRNEQFF. The rearrangement uses TRBV21-1 and TRBJ2-1; the table assigns TRBD2, which was not confirmed against the DNA. TRBV21-1 is labeled a pseudogene. This CDR3 is built from 18 residues.